The present TCR beta chain was sequenced within a study of T cells expressing NK-cell markers. Overall study: It was from sorted CD3+CD56+NKG2C+, CD3+CD56+NKG2C- and CD3+CD56-NKG2C+ T cells that TCR beta repertoires came. Study-wide findings and caveats: The study found these clonotypes also leading the CD3+CD56-NKG2C+ fraction in a few donors. In a group of about six donors, dominant NKG2C+ clonotypes represented 1.0-7.0% of CD8+ T cells.

As regards this clonotype: The antigen is not known.

Scientists made TCR beta cDNA using 5'RACE template switching with UMIs. TCRdb re-called the 5' RACE reads; one entry per CDR3 protein, DNA not given. In total, the table holds about 150,000 distinct CDR3 sequences. Sequencing was carried out using blood T cells: a sorted CD56 or NKG2C T cell subset, CD4+ or CD8+ T cells, or bulk PBMC T cells (not recorded which). This TCR was sampled from a man between 18 and 69 years old in good health.

The CDR3 sequence: CASSGGGGAGETQYF. V gene TRBV27 combines with J gene TRBJ2-5; TCRdb lists TRBD2, though no DNA is available to test this call. Germline V gene lookup returns CDR1 MNHEY and CDR2 SMNVEV (reference sequence). There are 15 residues in the CDR3.